This TCR beta chain stems from a study of T-cell memory formation after mild COVID-19. This CDR3 region has 14 residues. Germline V gene sequence: CDR1 SGHVS, CDR2 FNYEAQ. V was clipped by 0 bases and J by 3 bases, with 5 bases between them. This clonotype was counted between two and nine times. No antigen is known for it. Study-level findings and limits: That cross-reactive memory joined was suggested by some responding clones appearing in pre-infection memory.

UMIs and sample barcodes were carried by the TCR alpha and TCR beta cDNA libraries that 5'RACE produced using constant-segment primers. TCRdb called the 5' RACE reads again in MiXCR, with one record for every CDR3 protein. The table shows about 280,000 distinct CDR3 sequences, with 8.2% occurring only once. The receptor's source is a man between 18 and 35 years old who had mild COVID-19 (a few samples of this study predate the infection). Cell type and time point are not known. The specimen was PBMCs or a T cell subset sorted from them (not recorded which). V gene TRBV7-6 combines with J gene TRBJ2-2; D unresolved. The CDR3 region is CASSLARDTGELFF. CDR3 DNA: TGTGCCAGCAGCTTAGCGCGCGACACCGGGGAGCTGTTTTTT.